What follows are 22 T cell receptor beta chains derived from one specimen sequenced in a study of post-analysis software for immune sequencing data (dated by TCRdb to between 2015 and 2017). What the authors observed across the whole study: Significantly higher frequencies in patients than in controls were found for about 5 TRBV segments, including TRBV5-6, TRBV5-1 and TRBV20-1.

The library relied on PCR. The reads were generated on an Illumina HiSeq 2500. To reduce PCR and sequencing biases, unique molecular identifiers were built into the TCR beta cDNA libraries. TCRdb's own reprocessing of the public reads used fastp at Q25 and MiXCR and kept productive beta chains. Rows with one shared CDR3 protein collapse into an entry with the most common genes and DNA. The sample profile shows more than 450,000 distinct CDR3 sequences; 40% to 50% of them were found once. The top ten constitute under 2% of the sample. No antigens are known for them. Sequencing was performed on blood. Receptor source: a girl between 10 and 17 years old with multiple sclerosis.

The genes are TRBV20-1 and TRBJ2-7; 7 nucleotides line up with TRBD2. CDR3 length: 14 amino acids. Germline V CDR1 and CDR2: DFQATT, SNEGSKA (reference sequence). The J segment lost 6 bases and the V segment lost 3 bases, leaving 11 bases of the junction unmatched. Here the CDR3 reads CSARAVRGDREQYF. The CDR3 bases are TGCAGTGCTAGGGCGGTTCGGGGGGACCGCGAGCAGTACTTC.

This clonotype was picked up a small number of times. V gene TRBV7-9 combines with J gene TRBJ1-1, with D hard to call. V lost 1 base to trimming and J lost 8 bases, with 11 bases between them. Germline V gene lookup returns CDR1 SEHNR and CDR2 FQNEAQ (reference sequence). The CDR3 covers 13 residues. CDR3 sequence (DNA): TGTGCCAGCAGCTTAGAGGTTGCGGGCGAAGCTTTCTTT. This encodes CASSLEVAGEAFF. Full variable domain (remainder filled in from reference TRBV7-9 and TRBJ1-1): DTGVSQNPRHKITKRGQNVTFRCDPISEHNRLYWYRQTLGQGPEFLTYFQNEAQLEKSRLLSDRFSAERPKGSFSTLEIQRTEQGDSAMYLCASSLEVAGEAFFGQGTRLTVV.

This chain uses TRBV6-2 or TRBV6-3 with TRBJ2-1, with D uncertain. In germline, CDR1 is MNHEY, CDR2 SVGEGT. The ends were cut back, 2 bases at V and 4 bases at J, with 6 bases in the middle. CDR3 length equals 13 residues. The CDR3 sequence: CASSYVGYNEQFF. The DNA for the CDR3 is TGTGCCAGCAGTTACGTCGGGTACAATGAGCAGTTCTTC.

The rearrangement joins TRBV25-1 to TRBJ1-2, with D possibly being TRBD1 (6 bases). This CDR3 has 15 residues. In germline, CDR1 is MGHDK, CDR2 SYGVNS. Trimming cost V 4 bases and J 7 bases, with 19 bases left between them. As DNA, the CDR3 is TGTGCCAGCAGTGTCAGGGGACGCGACCGCGGTGGCTACACCTTC. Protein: CASSVRGRDRGGYTF.

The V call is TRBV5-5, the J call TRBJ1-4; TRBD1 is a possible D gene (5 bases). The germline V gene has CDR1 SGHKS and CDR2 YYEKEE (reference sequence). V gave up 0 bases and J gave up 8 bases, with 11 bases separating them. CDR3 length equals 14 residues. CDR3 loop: CASSLEGVVEKLFF. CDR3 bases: TGTGCCAGCAGCTTGGAAGGGGTAGTAGAAAAACTGTTTTTT.

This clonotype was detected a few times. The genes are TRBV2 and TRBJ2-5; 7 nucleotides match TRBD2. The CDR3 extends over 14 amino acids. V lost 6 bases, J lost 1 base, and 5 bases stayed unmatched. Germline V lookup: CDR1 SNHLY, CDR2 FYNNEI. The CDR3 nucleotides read TGTGCCAGCAGACTGGGGACTACCCAAGAGACCCAGTACTTC. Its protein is CASRLGTTQETQYF.

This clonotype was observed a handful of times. CDR3 residues: CASSLPRGSYEQYF. CDR3 nucleotide sequence: TGTGCCAGCAGTTTACCCCGCGGTAGCTACGAGCAGTACTTC. V and J are TRBV12-3 or TRBV12-4 and TRBJ2-7, with no clear D. CDR3 length: 14 amino acids. Trimming cost V 2 bases and J 3 bases, with 11 bases left between them.

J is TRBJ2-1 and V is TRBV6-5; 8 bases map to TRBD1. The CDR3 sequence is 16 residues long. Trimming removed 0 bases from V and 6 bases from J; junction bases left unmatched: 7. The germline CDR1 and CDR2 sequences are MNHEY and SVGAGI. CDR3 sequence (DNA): TGTGCCAGCAGTTACTCGAGCCAGGGGGCGGGCAATGAGCAGTTCTTC. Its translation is CASSYSSQGAGNEQFF.

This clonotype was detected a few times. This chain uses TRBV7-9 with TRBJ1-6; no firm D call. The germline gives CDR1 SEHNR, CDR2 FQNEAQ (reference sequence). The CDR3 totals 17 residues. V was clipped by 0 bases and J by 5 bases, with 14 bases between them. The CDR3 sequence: CASSLAFGRVDNSPLHF. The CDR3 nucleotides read TGTGCCAGCAGCTTAGCCTTTGGGAGGGTCGATAATTCACCCCTCCACTTT.

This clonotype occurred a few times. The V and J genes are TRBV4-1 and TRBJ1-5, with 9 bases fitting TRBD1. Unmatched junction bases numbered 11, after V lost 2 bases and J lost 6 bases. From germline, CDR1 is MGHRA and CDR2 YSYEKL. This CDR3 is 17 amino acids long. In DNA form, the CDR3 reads TGCGCCAGCAGCCAAATGGACAGGGGAGCAATCGGTCAGCCCCAGCATTTT. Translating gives CASSQMDRGAIGQPQHF.

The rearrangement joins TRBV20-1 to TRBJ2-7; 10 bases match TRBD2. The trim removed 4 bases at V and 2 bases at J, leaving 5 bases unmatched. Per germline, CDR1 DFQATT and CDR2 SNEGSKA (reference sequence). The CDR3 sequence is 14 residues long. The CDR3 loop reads CSAIMTSGPYEQYF. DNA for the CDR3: TGCAGTGCTATCATGACTAGCGGGCCCTACGAGCAGTACTTC.

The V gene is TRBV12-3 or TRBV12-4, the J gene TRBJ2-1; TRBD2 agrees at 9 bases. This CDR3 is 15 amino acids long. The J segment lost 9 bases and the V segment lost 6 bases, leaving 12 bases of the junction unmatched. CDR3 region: CASRHLGSGGPEQFF. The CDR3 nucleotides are TGTGCCAGCAGGCACCTGGGAAGCGGGGGGCCTGAGCAGTTCTTC.

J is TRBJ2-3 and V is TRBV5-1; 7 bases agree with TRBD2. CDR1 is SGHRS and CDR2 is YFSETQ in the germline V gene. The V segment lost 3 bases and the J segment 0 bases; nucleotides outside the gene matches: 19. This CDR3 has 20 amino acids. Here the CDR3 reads CASSSLGIAGAATSTDTQYF. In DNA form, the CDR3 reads TGCGCCAGCAGCTCCCTGGGGATAGCGGGCGCCGCTACTAGCACAGATACGCAGTATTTT. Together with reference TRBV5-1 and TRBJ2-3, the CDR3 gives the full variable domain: KAGVTQTPRYLIKTRGQQVTLSCSPISGHRSVSWYQQTPGQGLQFLFEYFSETQRNKGNFPGRFSGRQFSNSRSEMNVSTLELGDSALYLCASSSLGIAGAATSTDTQYFGPGTRLTVL.

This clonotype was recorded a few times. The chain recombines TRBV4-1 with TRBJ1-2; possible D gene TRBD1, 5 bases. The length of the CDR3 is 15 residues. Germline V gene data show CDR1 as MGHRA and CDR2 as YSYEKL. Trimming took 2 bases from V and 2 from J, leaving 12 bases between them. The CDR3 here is CASSQTGTLNYGYTF. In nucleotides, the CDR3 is TGCGCCAGCAGCCAAACAGGCACTCTAAACTATGGCTACACCTTC.

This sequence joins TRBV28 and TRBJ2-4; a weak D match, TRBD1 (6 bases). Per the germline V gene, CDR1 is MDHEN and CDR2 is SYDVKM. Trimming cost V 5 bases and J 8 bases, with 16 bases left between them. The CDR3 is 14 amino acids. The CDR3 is CASSAGTMGDIQYF. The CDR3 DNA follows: TGTGCCAGCAGTGCTGGGACAATGGGCGACATTCAGTACTTC.

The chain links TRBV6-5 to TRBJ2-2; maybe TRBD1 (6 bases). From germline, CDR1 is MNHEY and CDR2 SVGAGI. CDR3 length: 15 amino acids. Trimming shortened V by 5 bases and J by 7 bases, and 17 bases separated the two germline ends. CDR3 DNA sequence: TGTGCCAGCAGTCCTCTCCAGGGGTTGGTCGGGGAGCTGTTTTTT. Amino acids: CASSPLQGLVGELFF.

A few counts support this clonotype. DNA for the CDR3: TGCGCCAGCAGCTTGGGGACAGGGTTCCTCTCCTACGAGCAGTACTTC. Translated: CASSLGTGFLSYEQYF. The chain employs TRBV5-1 and TRBJ2-7; 8 nucleotides match TRBD1. The CDR3 sequence is 16 residues long. Germline trimming cut 0 bases from V and 0 bases from J; bases unmatched to any gene: 5. CDR1 and CDR2 (germline): SGHRS, YFSETQ. The full variable domain, rest sourced from reference TRBV5-1 and TRBJ2-7, is KAGVTQTPRYLIKTRGQQVTLSCSPISGHRSVSWYQQTPGQGLQFLFEYFSETQRNKGNFPGRFSGRQFSNSRSEMNVSTLELGDSALYLCASSLGTGFLSYEQYFGPGTRLTVT.

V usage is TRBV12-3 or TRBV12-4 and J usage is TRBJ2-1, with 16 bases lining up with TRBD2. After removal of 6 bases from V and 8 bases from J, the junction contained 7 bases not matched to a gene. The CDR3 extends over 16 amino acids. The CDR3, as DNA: TGTGCCAGCAGCTGGTCCGGGACTAGCGGGAGGGATGAGCAGTTCTTC. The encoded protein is CASSWSGTSGRDEQFF.

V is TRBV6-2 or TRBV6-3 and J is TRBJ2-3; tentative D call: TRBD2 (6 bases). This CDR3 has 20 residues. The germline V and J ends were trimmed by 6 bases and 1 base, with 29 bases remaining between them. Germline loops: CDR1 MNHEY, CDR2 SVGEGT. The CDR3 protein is CASSPGIRMEGLKGTDTQYF. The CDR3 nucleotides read TGTGCCAGCAGCCCCGGTATTCGTATGGAGGGCCTTAAGGGCACAGATACGCAGTATTTT.

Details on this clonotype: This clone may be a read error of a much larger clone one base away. CDR3 sequence (DNA): TGCGCCAGCAGCACCGGGACAGCACTGAACGAGCAGTACTTC. Translating it yields CASSTGTALNEQYF. The chain recombines TRBV5-1 with TRBJ2-4, with TRBD1 identical over 7 bases. The J call is uncertain, as TRBJ2-7 better fits the DNA end. Germline-derived CDR1 and CDR2 are SGHRS and YFSETQ. The CDR3 has 14 amino acids.

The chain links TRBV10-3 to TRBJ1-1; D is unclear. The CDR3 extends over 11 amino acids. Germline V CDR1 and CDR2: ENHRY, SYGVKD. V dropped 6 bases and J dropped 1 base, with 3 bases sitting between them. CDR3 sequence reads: CAIRQNTEAFF. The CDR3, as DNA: TGTGCCATCAGACAGAACACTGAAGCTTTCTTT.

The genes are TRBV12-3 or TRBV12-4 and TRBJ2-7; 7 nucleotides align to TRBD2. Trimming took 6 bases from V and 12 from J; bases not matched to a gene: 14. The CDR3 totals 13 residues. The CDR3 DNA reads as TGTGCCAGCAGGTTACGGCGGGAGCGTCCCCCGTACTTC. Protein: CASRLRRERPPYF.